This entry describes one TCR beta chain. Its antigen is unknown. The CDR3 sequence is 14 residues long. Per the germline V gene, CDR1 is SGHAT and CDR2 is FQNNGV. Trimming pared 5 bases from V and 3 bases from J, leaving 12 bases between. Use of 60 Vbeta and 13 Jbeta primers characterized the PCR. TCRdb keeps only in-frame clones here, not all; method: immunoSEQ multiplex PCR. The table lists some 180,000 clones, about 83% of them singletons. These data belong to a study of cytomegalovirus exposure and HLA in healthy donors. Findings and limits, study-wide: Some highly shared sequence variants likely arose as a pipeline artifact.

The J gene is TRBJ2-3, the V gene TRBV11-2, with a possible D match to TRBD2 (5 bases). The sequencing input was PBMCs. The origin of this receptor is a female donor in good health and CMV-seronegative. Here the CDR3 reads CASSERRSTDTQYF. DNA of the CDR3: TGTGCCAGCAGCGAGCGGCGTTCGACAGATACGCAGTATTTT. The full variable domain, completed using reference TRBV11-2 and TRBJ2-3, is EAGVAQSPRYKIIEKRQSVAFWCNPISGHATLYWYQQILGQGPKLLIQFQNNGVVDDSQLPKDRFSAERLKGVDSTLKIQPAKLEDSAVYLCASSERRSTDTQYFGPGTRLTVL.